These 28 T cell receptor beta chains were all obtained from the same sample, sequenced in a study of blood T cells in healthy people across ages. Then a second PCR, running about 6 to 12 cycles, was carried out with a sample-barcoded 5' primer and a J-beta primer mix. From the 5' RACE reads, TCRdb called clonotypes with MiXCR, one entry per CDR3 protein. This sample has roughly 790,000 distinct CDR3 sequences, with around 40% found just once. What was sequenced was blood. The receptors here all came from a woman aged 55-69 years in good health.

Remarks on this clonotype: A read error may explain this, as a much larger clone is one base away. The chain uses TRBV7-2 and TRBJ2-5, with TRBD2 matching over 9 bases. The CDR3 consists of 16 residues. Trimming at V came to 0 bases and at J to 11 bases, leaving 13 bases not matched to a gene. Germline CDR1 SGHTA, CDR2 FQGNSA. This chain's CDR3 is CASSLASSGVYNEQYF. CDR3 in DNA: TGTGCCAGCAGCTTAGCTTCTAGCGGGGTGTATAATGAGCAGTACTTC.

The chain employs TRBV11-2 and TRBJ1-2; 7 nucleotides agree with TRBD1. After removal of 2 bases from V and 5 bases from J, the junction contained 14 bases not matched to a gene. There are 17 residues in the CDR3. CDR1 is SGHAT and CDR2 is FQNNGV in the germline V gene. Written as DNA, the CDR3 is TGTGCCAGCAGCTTATGGGGAGGGGGCTCCCAGCAGTATGGCTACACCTTC. As protein: CASSLWGGGSQQYGYTF.

This clonotype was counted between two and nine times. The chain is built from TRBV28 and TRBJ2-7; TRBD1 matches 9 bases. The CDR3 runs to 17 residues. Trimming removed 5 bases from V and 1 base from J; junction bases left unmatched: 12. Germline CDR1 is MDHEN and CDR2 is SYDVKM. The DNA of the CDR3 is TGTGCCAGCAGTCCAATCCCCCGGGACAGGGCTTCCTACGAGCAGTACTTC. It yields the protein CASSPIPRDRASYEQYF.

CDR3 bases: TGCGCCAGCAGCTTGGGACAGGGGGTGGGTCAGCCCCAGCATTTT. This translates into CASSLGQGVGQPQHF. The J gene is TRBJ1-5, the V gene TRBV5-1; 9 positions agree with TRBD1. V was pared by 0 bases and J by 6 bases, with 4 bases of the junction left unmatched. The CDR3 extends over 15 amino acids. CDR1 is SGHRS and CDR2 is YFSETQ in the germline V gene.

The gene calls are TRBV7-9 and TRBJ2-1, with no clear D. V was shortened by 0 bases and J by 14 bases, with 8 bases between the two germline ends. CDR3 length: 11 residues. Germline CDR1 reads SEHNR; CDR2 reads FQNEAQ (reference sequence). The CDR3 protein is CASSLAGLEFF. DNA for the CDR3: TGTGCCAGCAGCTTAGCTGGGTTGGAGTTCTTC.

The V call is TRBV3-1, the J call TRBJ2-5; 7 nucleotides agree with TRBD1. The closer fit of TRBJ2-7 to the DNA end suggests the J call may be wrong. Germline CDR1 reads LGHDT; CDR2 reads YNNKEL (reference sequence). CDR3 length equals 14 residues. CDR3 bases: TGTGCCAGCAGCGATGACAGGGTAATTAGCGAGCAGTACTTC. Encoded protein: CASSDDRVISEQYF.

This clonotype was found many times. The V and J genes are TRBV6-2 or TRBV6-3 and TRBJ2-3; D is undetermined. The ends were cut back, 2 bases at V and 1 base at J, with 1 base in the middle. The CDR3 sequence is 12 residues long. Germline assignment: CDR1 MNHEY and CDR2 SVGEGT. This CDR3 reads CASSYGTDTQYF. Written as DNA, the CDR3 is TGTGCCAGCAGTTACGGCACAGATACGCAGTATTTT.

This rearrangement joins TRBV7-6 to TRBJ2-7, with D perhaps matching TRBD2 (5 bases). Germline lookup yields CDR1 SGHVS and CDR2 FNYEAQ. This CDR3 is 13 amino acids long. V lost 5 bases and J 3 bases, leaving 11 bases between the germline ends. CDR3 region: CASSKTRYYEQYF. For the CDR3, the DNA is TGTGCCAGCAGCAAAACTAGGTACTACGAGCAGTACTTC.

This chain links TRBV4-1 with TRBJ2-4, with 7 positions matching TRBD2. The J segment lost 13 bases and the V segment lost 6 bases, leaving 15 bases of the junction unmatched. This CDR3 spans 14 amino acids. Germline-derived CDR1 and CDR2 are MGHRA and YSYEKL. As DNA, the CDR3 is TGCGCCAGCAGGTGGGACGAACTAGCGAGTGAGCAGTACTTC. Translated: CASRWDELASEQYF.

The rearrangement uses TRBV27 and TRBJ2-4, with D tentatively TRBD1 or TRBD2 (5 bases each). CDR1 and CDR2 (germline): MNHEY, SMNVEV (reference sequence). V was shortened by 5 bases and J by 13 bases, with 21 bases between the two germline ends. The CDR3 length is 14 residues. CDR3 sequence: CASSTGTGQGEQYF. CDR3 coding DNA: TGTGCCAGCAGTACTGGGACGGGGCAAGGTGAGCAGTACTTC.

J is TRBJ2-5 and V is TRBV6-2 or TRBV6-3, with D perhaps being TRBD1 or TRBD2 (5 bases each). Trimming removed 5 bases at V and 7 bases at J, with 20 bases between. The CDR3 totals 15 residues. The germline CDR1 and CDR2 sequences are MNHEY and SVGEGT. CDR3 sequence reads: CASSANQGFGGTQYF. CDR3 DNA sequence: TGTGCCAGCAGTGCCAACCAGGGATTTGGGGGGACCCAGTACTTC.

This chain links TRBV27 with TRBJ2-1; the match to TRBD2 covers 7 bases. CDR3 length: 14 residues. Germline V CDR1 and CDR2: MNHEY, SMNVEV (reference sequence). The V segment lost 3 bases and the J segment 3 bases; nucleotides outside the gene matches: 2. CDR3: CASSFGGIYNEQFF. The CDR3 nucleotides are TGTGCCAGCAGTTTCGGGGGGATCTACAATGAGCAGTTCTTC.

V is TRBV29-1 and J is TRBJ2-7; D not resolved. Between the trimmed V and J ends, which lost 0 bases and 7 bases, there was a span of 10 bases. The germline gives CDR1 SQVTM, CDR2 ANQGSEA. This CDR3 contains 12 residues. CDR3 DNA: TGCAGCGTTGAAGATCCCTTTAGTGAGCAGTACTTC. Translation: CSVEDPFSEQYF.

The chain is built from TRBV19 and TRBJ1-1; 7 bases map to TRBD1. Germline V gives CDR1 LNHDA, CDR2 SQIVND (reference sequence). The CDR3 runs to 13 residues. The junction had 6 bases not matched to a gene; V was cut back by 6 bases and J by 5 bases. The CDR3 nucleotides are TGTGCCAGTAGAAAAGACAGGGAGACTGAAGCTTTCTTT. This sequence encodes CASRKDRETEAFF.

CDR3 in DNA: TGTGCCAGCAGTTTGCGTGGAGTCACAGATACGCAGTATTTT. Translating it yields CASSLRGVTDTQYF. V gene TRBV12-3 or TRBV12-4 combines with J gene TRBJ2-3, with D unclear. Trimming removed 3 bases at V and 2 bases at J, with 9 bases between. This CDR3 has 14 residues.

This clonotype has only a few counts. The V call is TRBV10-3, the J call TRBJ1-1; TRBD1 aligns across 7 bases. Germline CDR1 is ENHRY and CDR2 is SYGVKD. V shed 10 bases, J shed 3 bases, and the junction held 11 bases outside the gene matches. The length of the CDR3 is 14 residues. The CDR3 DNA is TGTGCCACCCATGAGACAGGGACGGACACTGAAGCTTTCTTT. Encoded protein: CATHETGTDTEAFF.

The CDR3 loop reads CASLPRGGSTDTQYF. The CDR3 region has the DNA TGTGCCAGCTTGCCCCGGGGGGGTAGCACAGATACGCAGTATTTT. The chain recombines TRBV28 with TRBJ2-3, with 8 bases aligning to TRBD2. The germline gives CDR1 MDHEN, CDR2 SYDVKM. V gave up 8 bases and J gave up 0 bases; unmatched junction bases: 7. The CDR3 extends over 15 amino acids.

The V call is TRBV13, the J call TRBJ2-3; the D gene is possibly TRBD2 (6 bases). CDR3 size: 18 residues. V gave up 3 bases and J gave up 2 bases, with 21 bases separating them. Germline values: CDR1 PRHDT, CDR2 FYEKMQ (reference sequence). DNA of the CDR3: TGTGCCAGCAGCTTTAGGCTTAGCGGAGTCCGGAACACAGATACGCAGTATTTT. Translation: CASSFRLSGVRNTDTQYF.

The CDR3 DNA reads TGTGCCAGCTCACCGCCACAGGGAAGTGGCTACACCTTC. This encodes CASSPPQGSGYTF. V gene TRBV18 combines with J gene TRBJ1-2; tentatively, D is TRBD1 (6 bases). This CDR3 has 13 residues. Trimming shortened V by 3 bases and J by 7 bases, and 12 bases separated the two germline ends. Germline CDR1 and CDR2: KGHSH and LQKENI.

V is TRBV27 and J is TRBJ2-3; D unclear. The CDR3 loop spans 12 amino acids. Germline V CDR1 and CDR2: MNHEY, SMNVEV (reference sequence). The V and J ends lost 8 bases and 2 bases respectively, with 8 bases between them. CDR3 in DNA: TGTGCCAGCGGTAAAGACACAGATACGCAGTATTTT. This sequence encodes CASGKDTDTQYF.

In its sample, this clonotype was seen many times. V is TRBV15 and J is TRBJ2-5; 7 bases are shared with TRBD2. The CDR3 extends over 16 amino acids. The germline V gene has CDR1 LNHNV and CDR2 YYDKDF (reference sequence). V gave up 5 bases and J gave up 2 bases; unmatched junction bases: 11. The CDR3 DNA sequence: TGTGCCACCAGCGGCTCCGGGACTATAGAACAAGAGACCCAGTACTTC. This codes for CATSGSGTIEQETQYF.

The rearrangement uses TRBV6-2 or TRBV6-3 and TRBJ2-5, with 7 bases matching TRBD2. Germline assignment: CDR1 MNHEY and CDR2 SVGEGT. Germline trimming cut 7 bases from V and 8 bases from J; bases unmatched to any gene: 10. The CDR3 is 13 residues long. The CDR3, as DNA: TGTGCCAGCACCCAGGGACTACCGGGCACCCAGTACTTC. Amino acids: CASTQGLPGTQYF.

V and J are TRBV12-3 or TRBV12-4 and TRBJ1-4; D perhaps matches TRBD1 (5 bases). This CDR3 is 16 amino acids long. V was cut by 1 base and J by 4 bases, with 13 bases left in between. CDR3 residues: CASSLGRDGLNEKLFF. CDR3 DNA: TGTGCCAGCAGTTTAGGAAGGGACGGCCTTAATGAAAAACTGTTTTTT.

The chain couples TRBV7-9 to TRBJ1-1; D is unclear. The CDR3 covers 15 residues. Germline V gives CDR1 SEHNR, CDR2 FQNEAQ (reference sequence). The germline V and J ends were trimmed by 5 bases and 5 bases, with 18 bases remaining between them. CDR3 DNA sequence: TGTGCCAGCAGCCCAGAGGGTCACTCGGGTACTGAAGCTTTCTTT. Residues: CASSPEGHSGTEAFF. The full variable domain, with the rest looked up from reference TRBV7-9 and TRBJ1-1, is DTGVSQNPRHKITKRGQNVTFRCDPISEHNRLYWYRQTLGQGPEFLTYFQNEAQLEKSRLLSDRFSAERPKGSFSTLEIQRTEQGDSAMYLCASSPEGHSGTEAFFGQGTRLTVV.

This clonotype has ten or more counts. J is TRBJ1-2 and V is TRBV6-2 or TRBV6-3, with D hard to call. This CDR3 region has 12 residues. V was pared by 5 bases and J by 7 bases, with 11 bases between. Per germline, CDR1 MNHEY and CDR2 SVGEGT. CDR3 nucleotides: TGTGCCAGCAGTGCAACAATGGCTGGCTACACCTTC. Translating it yields CASSATMAGYTF.

This clonotype has more than one count but fewer than ten. The V and J genes are TRBV4-2 and TRBJ2-7; 13 nucleotides align to TRBD2. Germline trimming cut 4 bases from V and 6 bases from J; bases unmatched to any gene: 9. The CDR3 extends over 16 amino acids. The germline gives CDR1 LGHNA, CDR2 YNFKEQ. CDR3 amino acids: CASSPRLAGGEVEQYF. The CDR3, as DNA: TGTGCCAGCAGCCCTCGACTAGCGGGAGGTGAGGTCGAGCAGTACTTC.

The chain employs TRBV13 and TRBJ2-3; no reliable D call. Per the germline V gene, CDR1 is PRHDT and CDR2 is FYEKMQ (reference sequence). The CDR3 runs to 16 residues. The V end was cut by 1 base, the J end by 1 base, with 12 bases between. The CDR3 DNA sequence: TGTGCCAGCAGCTTAGATTCCAGTGGGCGCACAGATACGCAGTATTTT. It encodes CASSLDSSGRTDTQYF.

This CDR3 is CASSPSVGKQGKETQYF. CDR3 nucleotide sequence: TGTGCCAGCTCACCCTCGGTGGGCAAACAGGGAAAAGAGACCCAGTACTTC. This sequence joins TRBV18 and TRBJ2-7, with D perhaps TRBD1 (6 bases). The J call is uncertain, as TRBJ2-5 better fits the DNA end. The CDR3 extends over 17 amino acids. In germline, CDR1 is KGHSH, CDR2 LQKENI.